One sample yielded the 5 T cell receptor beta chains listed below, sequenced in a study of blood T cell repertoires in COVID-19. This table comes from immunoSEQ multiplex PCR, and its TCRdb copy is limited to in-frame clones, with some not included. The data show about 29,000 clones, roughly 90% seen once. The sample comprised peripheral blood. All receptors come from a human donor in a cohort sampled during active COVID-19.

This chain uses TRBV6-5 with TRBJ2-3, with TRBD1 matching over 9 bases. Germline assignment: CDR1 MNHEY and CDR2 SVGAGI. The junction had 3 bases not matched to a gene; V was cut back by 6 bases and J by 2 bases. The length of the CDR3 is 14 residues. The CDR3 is CASSGQGTTDTQYF. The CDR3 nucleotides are TGTGCCAGCAGCGGACAGGGGACCACAGATACGCAGTATTTT.

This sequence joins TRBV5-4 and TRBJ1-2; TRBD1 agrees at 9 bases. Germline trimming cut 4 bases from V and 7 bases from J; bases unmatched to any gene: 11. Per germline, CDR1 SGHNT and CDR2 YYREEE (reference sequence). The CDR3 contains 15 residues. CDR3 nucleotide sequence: TGTGCCAGCAGCCGTACCGACAGGGGGATGGGTGGCTACACCTTC. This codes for CASSRTDRGMGGYTF. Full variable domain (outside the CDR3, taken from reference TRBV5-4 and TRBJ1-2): ETGVTQSPTHLIKTRGQQVTLRCSSQSGHNTVSWYQQALGQGPQFIFQYYREEENGRGNFPPRFSGLQFPNYSSELNVNALELDDSALYLCASSRTDRGMGGYTFGSGTRLTVV.

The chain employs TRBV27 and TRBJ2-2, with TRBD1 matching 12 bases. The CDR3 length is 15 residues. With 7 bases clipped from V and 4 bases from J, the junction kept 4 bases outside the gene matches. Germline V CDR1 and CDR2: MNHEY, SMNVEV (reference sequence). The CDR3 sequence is CASKGQGALTGELFF. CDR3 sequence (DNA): TGTGCCAGCAAGGGACAGGGGGCACTCACCGGGGAGCTGTTTTTT.

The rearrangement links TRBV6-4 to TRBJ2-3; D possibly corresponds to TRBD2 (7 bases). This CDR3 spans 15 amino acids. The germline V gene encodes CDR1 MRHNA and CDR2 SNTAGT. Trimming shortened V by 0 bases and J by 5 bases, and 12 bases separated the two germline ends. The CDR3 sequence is CASSDSAGAGDTQYF. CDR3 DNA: TGTGCCAGCAGTGACTCGGCGGGGGCCGGAGATACGCAGTATTTT.

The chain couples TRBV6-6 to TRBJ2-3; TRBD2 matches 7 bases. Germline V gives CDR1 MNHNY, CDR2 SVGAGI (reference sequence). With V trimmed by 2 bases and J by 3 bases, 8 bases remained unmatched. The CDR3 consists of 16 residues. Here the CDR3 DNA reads TGTGCCAGCAGTTACCAGCGGGGCATTGAAACAGATACGCAGTATTTT. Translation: CASSYQRGIETDTQYF.